Following are 9 T cell receptor beta chains from one sample sequenced in a study of tumor-infiltrating lymphocytes in primary liver carcinoma. TCR beta cDNA came from around 0.5 ug total RNA, primed with a constant-region primer. Sequencing libraries for TCR beta derived from three nested multiplex PCR rounds that used slightly modified ARM-PCR. The study ran its first two PCR rounds for approximately 10 cycles each, using TRBV1-TRBV30 forward primers and a C-beta reverse primer. TCRdb passed the multiplex PCR reads through MiXCR, listing each CDR3 protein once. The sample lists around 27,000 distinct CDR3 sequences; roughly 80% were seen once. Taking about 18-32 mg of unsorted bulk tissue, the authors co-extracted RNA and DNA. Sequenced material: liver tumor tissue from sampling region 3. Stated subset: tumor region T3, left-lateral pole. The receptor set was obtained from a man in his forties with primary liver carcinoma and hepatitis B virus infection.

Points on this clonotype: Mismatch with germline at one junction end may stem from a read error. The J gene is TRBJ2-7, the V gene TRBV2, with D possibly TRBD1 on 5 matching bases. This CDR3 spans 15 amino acids. In germline, CDR1 is SNHLY, CDR2 FYNNEI. CDR3: CASSENKGISYDQYF. The CDR3, as DNA: TGTGCCAGCAGTGAGAACAAGGGGATCTCCTACGATCAGTACTTC.

With regard to this clonotype: The junction shows a germline mismatch at one end, possibly a read error. The CDR3 loop is CTSSVTSGNEQFF. The CDR3 region has the DNA TGTACCAGCAGCGTGACTAGCGGGAATGAGCAGTTCTTC. The chain combines TRBV6-4 with TRBJ2-1, with 10 bases aligning to TRBD2. The CDR3 has 13 amino acids. CDR1 and CDR2 (germline): MRHNA, SNTAGT.

This rearrangement joins TRBV11-1 to TRBJ2-1; 8 positions match TRBD1. The CDR3 contains 14 residues. Germline assignment: CDR1 SGHAT and CDR2 FQDESV (reference sequence). The CDR3 nucleotides read TGTGATAGCAGCATCGACAGGGGTTACCATGAGCAGTTCTTC. Protein product: CDSSIDRGYHEQFF. Filled out from reference TRBV11-1 and TRBJ2-1, the complete variable domain reads EAEVAQSPRYKITEKSQAVAFWCDPISGHATLYWYRQILGQGPELLVQFQDESVVDDSQLPKDRFSAERLKGVDSTLKIQPAELGDSAMYLCDSSIDRGYHEQFFGPGTRLTVL.

In its sample, this clonotype was seen a few times. At one boundary the junction diverges from the germline segment, which might be a read error. The chain employs TRBV7-8 and TRBJ2-2; D is perhaps TRBD2 (5 bases). This CDR3 is 16 amino acids long. Germline values: CDR1 SGHVS, CDR2 FQNEAQ. The CDR3 DNA sequence: TGTGCCAGCAGCATAATCCGAGCGGAGAACACCGGGGAGCTGTTATTT. Translated, it gives CASSIIRAENTGELLF.

As regards this clonotype: The junction and the germline gene differ at one end; a read error may be behind it. The V call is TRBV4-3, the J call TRBJ2-7; D might be TRBD2 (6 bases). CDR1 is LGHNA, CDR2 YSLEER, per germline. This CDR3 region has 15 residues. DNA of the CDR3: TGCGCCAGCAACCAAGATCGGGAGACTCCCTACAAGCGGTACTTC. Encoded protein: CASNQDRETPYKRYF.

On this clonotype itself: A junction end diverges from the germline sequence, so it may reflect a read error. The chain is built from TRBV4-1 and TRBJ1-6; possible D gene TRBD1, 6 bases. CDR1 is MGHRA and CDR2 is YSYEKL in the germline V gene. CDR3 size: 16 residues. CDR3 sequence: CASSHHLQGADSPIHF. For the CDR3, the DNA is TGCGCCAGCAGCCATCACCTACAGGGTGCGGATTCACCCATCCACTTT.

The sample holds one count of this clonotype. A read error may account for a junction end that differs from germline. The V and J genes are TRBV5-5 and TRBJ2-7, with D uncertain. This CDR3 is built from 17 residues. Per germline, CDR1 SGHKS and CDR2 YYEKEE (reference sequence). CDR3 protein: CASCLEQHLTRPYEQYF. CDR3 bases: TGTGCCAGCTGCTTGGAGCAACACCTGACTCGACCCTATGAGCAGTACTTC.

On this clonotype itself: Here the CDR3 omits its conserved ending phenylalanine or tryptophan, so a read error is the likely source. The CDR3 sequence is CASSTGISGTDMQYC. The CDR3 region has the DNA TGTGCCAGCAGCACCGGGATTAGCGGCACAGATATGCAGTATTGT. The chain couples TRBV11-2 to TRBJ2-3; D is possibly TRBD2 (6 bases). Germline V lookup: CDR1 SGHAT, CDR2 FQNNGV. The length of the CDR3 is 15 residues.

The table lists this clonotype with a few counts. A junction end diverges from the germline sequence, so it may reflect a read error. The chain uses TRBV11-1 and TRBJ1-1; D gene uncertain. This CDR3 contains 15 residues. Looked up from germline, CDR1 is SGHAT and CDR2 is FQDESV (reference sequence). CDR3 nucleotide sequence: TGTGCCAGCAGCGCCGGGCTCTGTATGATCACTGAAGCGTTCTTT. Protein product: CASSAGLCMITEAFF. The full variable domain, with the rest looked up from reference TRBV11-1 and TRBJ1-1, is EAEVAQSPRYKITEKSQAVAFWCDPISGHATLYWYRQILGQGPELLVQFQDESVVDDSQLPKDRFSAERLKGVDSTLKIQPAELGDSAMYLCASSAGLCMITEAFFGQGTRLTVV.